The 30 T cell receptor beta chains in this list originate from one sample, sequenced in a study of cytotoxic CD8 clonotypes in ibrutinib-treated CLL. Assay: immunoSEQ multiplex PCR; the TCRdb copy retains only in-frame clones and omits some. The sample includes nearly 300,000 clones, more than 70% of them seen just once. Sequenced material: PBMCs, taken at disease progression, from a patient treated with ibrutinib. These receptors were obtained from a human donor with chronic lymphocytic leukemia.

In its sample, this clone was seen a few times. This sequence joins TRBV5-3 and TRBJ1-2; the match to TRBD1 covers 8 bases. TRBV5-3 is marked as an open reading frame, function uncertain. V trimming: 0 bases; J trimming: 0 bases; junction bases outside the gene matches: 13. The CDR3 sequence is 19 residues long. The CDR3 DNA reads TGTGCCAGAAGCTTGGACCTCCGACAGGGGCGAGATACTAACTATGGCTACACCTTC. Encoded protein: CARSLDLRQGRDTNYGYTF.

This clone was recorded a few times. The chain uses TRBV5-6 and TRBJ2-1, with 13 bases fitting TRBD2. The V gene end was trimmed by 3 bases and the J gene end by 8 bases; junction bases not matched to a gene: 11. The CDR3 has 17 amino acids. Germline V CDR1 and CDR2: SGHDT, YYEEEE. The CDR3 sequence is CASSSRTSGRFVDEQFF. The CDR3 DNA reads TGTGCCAGCAGCTCCAGGACTAGCGGGAGATTTGTCGATGAGCAGTTCTTC. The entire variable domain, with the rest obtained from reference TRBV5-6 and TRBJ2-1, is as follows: DAGVTQSPTHLIKTRGQQVTLRCSPKSGHDTVSWYQQALGQGPQFIFQYYEEEERQRGNFPDRFSGHQFPNYSSELNVNALLLGDSALYLCASSSRTSGRFVDEQFFGPGTRLTVL.

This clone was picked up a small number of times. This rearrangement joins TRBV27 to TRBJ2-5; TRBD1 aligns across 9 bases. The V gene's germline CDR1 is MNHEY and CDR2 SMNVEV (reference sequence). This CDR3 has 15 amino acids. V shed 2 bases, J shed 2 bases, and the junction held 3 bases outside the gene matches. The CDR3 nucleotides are TGTGCCAGCAGTTTAATGGGACAGGGACAAGAGACCCAGTACTTC. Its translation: CASSLMGQGQETQYF.

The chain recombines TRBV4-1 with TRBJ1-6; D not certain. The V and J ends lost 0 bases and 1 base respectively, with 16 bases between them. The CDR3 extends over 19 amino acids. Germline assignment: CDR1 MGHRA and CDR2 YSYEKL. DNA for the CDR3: TGCGCCAGCAGCCAAGAGGACCCGGGTAAATGGTCCTATAATTCACCCCTCCACTTT. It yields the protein CASSQEDPGKWSYNSPLHF.

The CDR3 sequence: CASTPGGLPHVVQFF. Written as DNA, the CDR3 is TGTGCCAGCACCCCAGGGGGGCTGCCGCATGTGGTGCAGTTCTTC. V is TRBV4-2 and J is TRBJ2-1; TRBD1 is a possible D gene (7 bases). The CDR3 sequence is 15 residues long. Trimming shortened V by 7 bases and J by 12 bases, and 25 bases separated the two germline ends. Germline CDR1 is LGHNA and CDR2 is YNFKEQ.

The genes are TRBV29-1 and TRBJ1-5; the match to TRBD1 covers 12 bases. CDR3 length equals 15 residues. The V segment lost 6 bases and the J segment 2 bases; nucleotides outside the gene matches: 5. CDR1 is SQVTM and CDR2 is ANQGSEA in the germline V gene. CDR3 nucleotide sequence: TGCAGCGTAGGGACAGGGGGCGTCGGCAATCAGCCCCAGCATTTT. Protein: CSVGTGGVGNQPQHF.

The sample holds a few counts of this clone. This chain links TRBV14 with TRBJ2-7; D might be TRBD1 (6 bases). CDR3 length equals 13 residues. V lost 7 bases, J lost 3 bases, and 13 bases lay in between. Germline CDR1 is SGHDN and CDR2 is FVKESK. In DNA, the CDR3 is TGTGCCAGCAACTGGGGGCGAAGCTACGAGCAGTACTTC. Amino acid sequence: CASNWGRSYEQYF.

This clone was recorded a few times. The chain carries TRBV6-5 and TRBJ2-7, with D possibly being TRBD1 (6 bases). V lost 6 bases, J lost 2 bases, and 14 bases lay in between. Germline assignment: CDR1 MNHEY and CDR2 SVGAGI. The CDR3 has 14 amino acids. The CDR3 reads CASSPGQIPYEQYF. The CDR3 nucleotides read TGTGCCAGCAGCCCCGGACAGATCCCCTACGAGCAGTACTTC.

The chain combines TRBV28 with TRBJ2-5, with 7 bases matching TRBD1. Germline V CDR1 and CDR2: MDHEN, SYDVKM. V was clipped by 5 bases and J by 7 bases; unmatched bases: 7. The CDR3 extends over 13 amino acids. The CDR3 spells CASSPTGVGTQYF. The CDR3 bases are TGTGCCAGCAGTCCAACAGGGGTTGGGACCCAGTACTTC. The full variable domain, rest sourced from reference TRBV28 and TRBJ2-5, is DVKVTQSSRYLVKRTGEKVFLECVQDMDHENMFWYRQDPGLGLRLIYFSYDVKMKEKGDIPEGYSVSREKKERFSLILESASTNQTSMYLCASSPTGVGTQYFGPGTRLLVL.

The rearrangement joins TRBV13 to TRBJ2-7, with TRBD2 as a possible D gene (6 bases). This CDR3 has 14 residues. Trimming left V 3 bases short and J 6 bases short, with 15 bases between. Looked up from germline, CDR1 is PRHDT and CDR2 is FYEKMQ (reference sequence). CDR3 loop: CASSFIAGRSEQYF. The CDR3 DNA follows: TGTGCCAGCAGCTTTATAGCAGGGAGGTCCGAGCAGTACTTC.

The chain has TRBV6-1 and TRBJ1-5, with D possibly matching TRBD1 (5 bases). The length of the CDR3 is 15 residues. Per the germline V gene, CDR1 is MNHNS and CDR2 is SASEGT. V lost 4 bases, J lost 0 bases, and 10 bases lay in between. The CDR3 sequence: CASSARQNSNQPQHF. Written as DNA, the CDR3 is TGTGCCAGCAGTGCCCGACAGAATAGCAATCAGCCCCAGCATTTT.

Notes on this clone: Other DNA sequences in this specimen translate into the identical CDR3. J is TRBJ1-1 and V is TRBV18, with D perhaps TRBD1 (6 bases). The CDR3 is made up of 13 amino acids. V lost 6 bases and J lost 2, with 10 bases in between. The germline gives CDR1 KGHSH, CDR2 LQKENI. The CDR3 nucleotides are TGTGCCAGCTCCTTACAGGGTAACACTGAAGCTTTCTTT. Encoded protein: CASSLQGNTEAFF. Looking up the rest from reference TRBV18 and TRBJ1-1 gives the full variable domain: NAGVMQNPRHLVRRRGQEARLRCSPMKGHSHVYWYRQLPEEGLKFMVYLQKENIIDESGMPKERFSAEFPKEGPSILRIQQVVRGDSAAYFCASSLQGNTEAFFGQGTRLTVV.

The CDR3 region is CASRPWRTRTDTQYF. In nucleotides, the CDR3 is TGTGCCAGCAGACCCTGGCGGACACGCACAGATACGCAGTATTTT. This sequence joins TRBV28 and TRBJ2-3; D perhaps matches TRBD1 (5 bases). Germline V lookup: CDR1 MDHEN, CDR2 SYDVKM. The V and J ends lost 6 bases and 1 base respectively, with 14 bases between them. This CDR3 spans 15 amino acids.

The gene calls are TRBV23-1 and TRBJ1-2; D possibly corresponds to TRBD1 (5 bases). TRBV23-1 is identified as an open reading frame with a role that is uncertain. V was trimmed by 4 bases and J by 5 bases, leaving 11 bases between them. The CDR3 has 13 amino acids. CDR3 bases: TGCGCCAGCAGTCGGGCAGGGAGGTATGGCTACACCTTC. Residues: CASSRAGRYGYTF.

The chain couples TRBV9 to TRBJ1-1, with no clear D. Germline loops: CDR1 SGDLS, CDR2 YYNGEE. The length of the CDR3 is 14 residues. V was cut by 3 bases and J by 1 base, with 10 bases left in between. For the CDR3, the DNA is TGTGCCAGCAGCGCCGCCCCCAAGAACACTGAAGCTTTCTTT. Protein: CASSAAPKNTEAFF.

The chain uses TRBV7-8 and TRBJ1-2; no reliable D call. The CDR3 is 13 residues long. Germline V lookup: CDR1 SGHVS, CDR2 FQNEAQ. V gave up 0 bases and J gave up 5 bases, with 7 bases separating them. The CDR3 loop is CASSLAAEYGYTF. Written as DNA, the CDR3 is TGTGCCAGCAGCTTAGCTGCGGAATATGGCTACACCTTC.

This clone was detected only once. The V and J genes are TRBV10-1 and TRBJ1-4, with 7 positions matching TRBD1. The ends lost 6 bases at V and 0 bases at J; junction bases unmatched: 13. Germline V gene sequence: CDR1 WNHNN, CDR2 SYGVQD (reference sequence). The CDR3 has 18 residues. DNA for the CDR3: TGCGCCAGCAGCCGACAGGGTGAGCTTAAAGCAACTAATGAAAAACTGTTTTTT. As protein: CASSRQGELKATNEKLFF.

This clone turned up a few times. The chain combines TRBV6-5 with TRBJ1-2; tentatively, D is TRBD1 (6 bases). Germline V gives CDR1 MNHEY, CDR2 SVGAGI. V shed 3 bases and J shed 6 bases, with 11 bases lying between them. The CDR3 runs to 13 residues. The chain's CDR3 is CASSYLQGDGYTF. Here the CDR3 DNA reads TGTGCCAGCAGTTATCTACAGGGTGATGGCTACACCTTC.

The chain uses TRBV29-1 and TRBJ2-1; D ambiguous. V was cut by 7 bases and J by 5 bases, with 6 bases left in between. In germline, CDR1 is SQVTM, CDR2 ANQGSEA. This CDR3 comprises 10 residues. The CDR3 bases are TGCAGCGGACATCACAATGAGCAGTTCTTC. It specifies CSGHHNEQFF.

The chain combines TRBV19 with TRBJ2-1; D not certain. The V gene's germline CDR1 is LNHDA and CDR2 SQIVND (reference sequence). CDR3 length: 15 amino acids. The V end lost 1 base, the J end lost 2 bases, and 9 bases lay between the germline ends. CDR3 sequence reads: CASSIAMNPYNEQFF. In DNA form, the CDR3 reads TGTGCCAGTAGTATAGCCATGAACCCCTACAATGAGCAGTTCTTC.

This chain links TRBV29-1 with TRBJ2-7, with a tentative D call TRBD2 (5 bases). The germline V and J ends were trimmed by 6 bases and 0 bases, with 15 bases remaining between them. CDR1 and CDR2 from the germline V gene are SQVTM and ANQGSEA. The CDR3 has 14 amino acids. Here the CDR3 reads CSVSRVTSSYEQYF. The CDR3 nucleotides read TGCAGCGTCTCGAGGGTAACCAGCTCCTACGAGCAGTACTTC.

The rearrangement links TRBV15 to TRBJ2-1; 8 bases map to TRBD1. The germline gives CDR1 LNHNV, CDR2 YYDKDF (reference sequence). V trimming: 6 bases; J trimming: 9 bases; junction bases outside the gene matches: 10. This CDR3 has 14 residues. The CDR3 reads CATRKDRGWGEQFF. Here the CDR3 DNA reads TGTGCCACCAGAAAAGACAGGGGATGGGGTGAGCAGTTCTTC.

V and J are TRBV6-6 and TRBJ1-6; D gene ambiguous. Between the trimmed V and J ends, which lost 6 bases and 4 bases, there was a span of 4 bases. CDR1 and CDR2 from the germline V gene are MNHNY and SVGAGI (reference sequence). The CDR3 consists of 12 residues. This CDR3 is CASREYNSPLHF. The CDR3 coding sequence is TGTGCCAGCAGGGAGTATAATTCACCCCTCCACTTT.

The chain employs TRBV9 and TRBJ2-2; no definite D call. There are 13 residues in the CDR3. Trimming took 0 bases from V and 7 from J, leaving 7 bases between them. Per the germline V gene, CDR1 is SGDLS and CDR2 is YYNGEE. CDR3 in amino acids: CASSVGTGGELFF. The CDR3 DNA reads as TGTGCCAGCAGCGTAGGAACTGGCGGGGAGCTGTTTTTT.

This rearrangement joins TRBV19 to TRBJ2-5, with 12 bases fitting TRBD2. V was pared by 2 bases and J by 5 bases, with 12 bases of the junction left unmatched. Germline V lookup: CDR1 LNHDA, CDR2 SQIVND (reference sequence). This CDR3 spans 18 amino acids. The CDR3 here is CASSILRLAGGPRETQYF. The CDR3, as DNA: TGTGCCAGTAGTATACTACGGCTAGCGGGAGGGCCGCGGGAGACCCAGTACTTC.

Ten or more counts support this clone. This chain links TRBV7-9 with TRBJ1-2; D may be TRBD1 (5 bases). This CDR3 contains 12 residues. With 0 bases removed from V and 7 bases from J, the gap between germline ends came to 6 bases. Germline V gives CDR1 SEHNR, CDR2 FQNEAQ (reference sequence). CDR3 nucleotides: TGTGCCAGCAGCTTAGCAGGGGTTGGCTACACCTTC. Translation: CASSLAGVGYTF. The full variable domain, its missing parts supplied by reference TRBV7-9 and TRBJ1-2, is DTGVSQNPRHKITKRGQNVTFRCDPISEHNRLYWYRQTLGQGPEFLTYFQNEAQLEKSRLLSDRFSAERPKGSFSTLEIQRTEQGDSAMYLCASSLAGVGYTFGSGTRLTVV.

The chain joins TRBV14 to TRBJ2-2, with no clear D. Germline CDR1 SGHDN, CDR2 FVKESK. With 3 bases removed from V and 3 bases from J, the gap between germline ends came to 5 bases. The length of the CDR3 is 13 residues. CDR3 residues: CASSQGYTGELFF. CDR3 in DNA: TGTGCCAGCAGCCAGGGTTACACCGGGGAGCTGTTTTTT.

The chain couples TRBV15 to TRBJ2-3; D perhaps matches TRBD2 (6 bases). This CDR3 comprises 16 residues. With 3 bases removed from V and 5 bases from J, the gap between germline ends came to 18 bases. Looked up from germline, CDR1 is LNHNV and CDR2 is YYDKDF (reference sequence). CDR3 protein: CATSRDYSSFVDTQYF. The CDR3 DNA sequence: TGTGCCACCAGCAGGGACTACAGTTCCTTCGTAGATACGCAGTATTTT.

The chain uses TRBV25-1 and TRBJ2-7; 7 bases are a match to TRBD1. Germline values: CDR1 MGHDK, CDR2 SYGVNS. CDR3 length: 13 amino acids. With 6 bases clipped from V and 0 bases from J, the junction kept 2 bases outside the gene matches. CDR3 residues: CASRRQGSYEQYF. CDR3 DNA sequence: TGTGCCAGCAGGAGACAGGGCTCCTACGAGCAGTACTTC.

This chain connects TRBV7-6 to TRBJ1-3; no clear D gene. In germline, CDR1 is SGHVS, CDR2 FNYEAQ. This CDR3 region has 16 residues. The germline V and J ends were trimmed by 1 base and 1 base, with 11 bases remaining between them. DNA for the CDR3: TGTGCCAGCAGCTTAGGGGTCGGTTGGTCTGGAAACACCATATATTTT. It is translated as CASSLGVGWSGNTIYF. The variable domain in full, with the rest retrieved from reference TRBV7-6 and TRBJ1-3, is GAGVSQSPRYKVTKRGQDVALRCDPISGHVSLYWYRQALGQGPEFLTYFNYEAQQDKSGLPNDRFSAERPEGSISTLTIQRTEQRDSAMYRCASSLGVGWSGNTIYFGEGSWLTVV.